The 7 T cell receptor beta chains below were found in one sample sequenced in a study of blood T cell repertoires in COVID-19. Clones were read by immunoSEQ multiplex PCR, and TCRdb kept only the in-frame ones, dropping some. The repertoire holds around 200,000 clones, with approximately 91% as singletons. Sample: peripheral blood. The receptor source for this set is a man younger than 45 with acute or convalescent COVID-19.

The rearrangement joins TRBV21-1 to TRBJ1-5; the table calls TRBD1, which could not be checked here. TRBV21-1 is flagged as a pseudogene. The CDR3 sequence is 14 residues long. CDR3 coding DNA: TGTGCCAGCAGTAAGACGGGACAGAACCAGCCCCAGCATTTT. Translating gives CASSKTGQNQPQHF.

This chain links TRBV27 with TRBJ2-7; D is possibly TRBD1 (6 bases). There are 13 residues in the CDR3. Germline loops: CDR1 MNHEY, CDR2 SMNVEV (reference sequence). Between the trimmed V and J ends, which lost 5 bases and 9 bases, there was a span of 17 bases. Here the CDR3 reads CASSPSSRGWQYF. The CDR3 bases are TGTGCCAGCAGTCCCTCCTCCAGGGGATGGCAGTACTTC.

V and J are TRBV19 and TRBJ2-6, with TRBD1 identical over 9 bases. J gave up 4 bases and V 7 bases, and 8 bases lay outside the gene matches. The CDR3 sequence is 16 residues long. The germline gives CDR1 LNHDA, CDR2 SQIVND (reference sequence). This CDR3 is CASTMGQGTGANVLTF. The CDR3, as DNA: TGTGCCAGTACCATGGGACAGGGAACCGGGGCCAACGTCCTGACTTTC.

The J gene is TRBJ2-3, the V gene TRBV24-1; the D gene is possibly TRBD2 (5 bases). CDR3 length: 15 amino acids. Looked up from germline, CDR1 is KGHDR and CDR2 is SFDVKD. V was shortened by 4 bases and J by 2 bases, with 12 bases between the two germline ends. CDR3 nucleotides: TGTGCCACCAGTGACCCGACGGGGAACACAGATACGCAGTATTTT. Protein: CATSDPTGNTDTQYF.

CDR3 in DNA: TGTGCCAGCAGAATCGCGAACACCGGGGAGCTGTTTTTT. Residues: CASRIANTGELFF. The chain recombines TRBV5-8 with TRBJ2-2; no reliable D call. Deletions cut 5 bases from V and 0 bases from J, with 5 bases between. Germline lookup yields CDR1 SGHTS and CDR2 YDEGEE. The CDR3 spans 13 residues.

The chain joins TRBV6-6 to TRBJ2-1; 16 nucleotides agree with TRBD2. Looked up from germline, CDR1 is MNHNY and CDR2 is SVGAGI (reference sequence). The junction had 4 bases not matched to a gene; V was cut back by 6 bases and J by 14 bases. CDR3 size: 13 residues. The CDR3 bases are TGTGCCAGCAGCCAGGGACTAGCGGGAGGGAAGTTCTTC. It translates to CASSQGLAGGKFF.

V and J are TRBV4-1 and TRBJ2-3; 7 bases agree with TRBD2. This CDR3 has 15 residues. V lost 6 bases, J lost 0 bases, and 6 bases stayed unmatched. Per germline, CDR1 MGHRA and CDR2 YSYEKL. The CDR3 is CASRSPGLSTDTQYF. CDR3 bases: TGCGCCAGCAGAAGTCCGGGACTAAGCACAGATACGCAGTATTTT.